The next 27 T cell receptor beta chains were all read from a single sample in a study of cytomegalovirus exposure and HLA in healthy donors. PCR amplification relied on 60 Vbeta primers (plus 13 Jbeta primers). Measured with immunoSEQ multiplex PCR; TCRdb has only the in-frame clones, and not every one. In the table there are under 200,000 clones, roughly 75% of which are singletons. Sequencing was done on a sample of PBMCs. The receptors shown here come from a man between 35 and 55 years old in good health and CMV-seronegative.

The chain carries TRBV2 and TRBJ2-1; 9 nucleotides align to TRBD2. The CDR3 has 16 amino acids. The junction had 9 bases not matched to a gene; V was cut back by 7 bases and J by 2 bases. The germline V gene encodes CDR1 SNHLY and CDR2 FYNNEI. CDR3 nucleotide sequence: TGTGCCAGCAAATTGACTAGCGGACTGACCTACAATGAGCAGTTCTTC. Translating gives CASKLTSGLTYNEQFF.

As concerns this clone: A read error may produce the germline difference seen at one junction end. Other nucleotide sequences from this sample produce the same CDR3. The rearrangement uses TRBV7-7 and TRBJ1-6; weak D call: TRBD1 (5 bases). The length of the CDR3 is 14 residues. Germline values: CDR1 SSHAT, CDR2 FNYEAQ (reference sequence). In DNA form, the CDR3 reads TGTGCCAGCAGCGTGGGGGGGGACCACTCACCTCTCCACTTT. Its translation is CASSVGGDHSPLHF. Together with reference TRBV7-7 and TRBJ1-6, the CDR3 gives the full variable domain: GAGVSQSPRYKVTKRGQDVTLRCDPISSHATLYWYQQALGQGPEFLTYFNYEAQPDKSGLPSDRFSAERPEGSISTLTIQRTEQRDSAMYRCASSVGGDHSPLHFGNGTRLTVT.

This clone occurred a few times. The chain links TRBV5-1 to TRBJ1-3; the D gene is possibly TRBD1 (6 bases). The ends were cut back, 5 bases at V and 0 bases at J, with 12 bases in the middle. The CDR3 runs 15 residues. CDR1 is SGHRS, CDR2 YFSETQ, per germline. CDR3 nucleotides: TGCGCCAGCAGGTCGACAGGTTACTCTGGAAACACCATATATTTT. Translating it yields CASRSTGYSGNTIYF.

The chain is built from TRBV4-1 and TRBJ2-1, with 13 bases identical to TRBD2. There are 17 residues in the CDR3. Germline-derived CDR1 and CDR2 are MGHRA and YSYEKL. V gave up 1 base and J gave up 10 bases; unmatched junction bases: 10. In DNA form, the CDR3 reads TGCGCCAGCAGCCAAGTTCTAACTAGCGGGGGGGCTGGGGAGCAGTTCTTC. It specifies CASSQVLTSGGAGEQFF.

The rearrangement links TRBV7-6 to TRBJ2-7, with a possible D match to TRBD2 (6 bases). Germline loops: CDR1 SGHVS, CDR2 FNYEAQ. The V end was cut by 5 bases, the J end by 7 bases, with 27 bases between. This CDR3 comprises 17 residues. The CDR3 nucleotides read TGTGCCAGCAGCCCCCGAATGTGGGGGACTTCGGGACTGGAGCAGTACTTC. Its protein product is CASSPRMWGTSGLEQYF.

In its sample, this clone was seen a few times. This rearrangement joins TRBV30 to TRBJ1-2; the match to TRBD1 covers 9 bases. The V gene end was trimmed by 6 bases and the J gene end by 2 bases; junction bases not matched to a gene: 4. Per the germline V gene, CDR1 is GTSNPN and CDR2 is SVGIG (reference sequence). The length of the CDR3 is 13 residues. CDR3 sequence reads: CACQTGGNYGYTF. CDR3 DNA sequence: TGTGCCTGTCAGACAGGGGGGAACTATGGCTACACCTTC.

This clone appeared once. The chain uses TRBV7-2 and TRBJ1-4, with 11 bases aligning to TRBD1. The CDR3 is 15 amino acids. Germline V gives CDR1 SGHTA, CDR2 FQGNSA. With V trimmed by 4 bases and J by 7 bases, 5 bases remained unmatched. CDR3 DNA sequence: TGTGCCAGCAGCTCTAGGACAGGGGGCGGTGAAAAACTGTTTTTT. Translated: CASSSRTGGGEKLFF.

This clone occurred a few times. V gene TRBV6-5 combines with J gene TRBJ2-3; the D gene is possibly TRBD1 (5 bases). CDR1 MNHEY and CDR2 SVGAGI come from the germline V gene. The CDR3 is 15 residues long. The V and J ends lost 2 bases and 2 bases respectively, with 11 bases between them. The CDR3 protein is CASSYRGAPTDTQYF. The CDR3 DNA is TGTGCCAGCAGTTACAGGGGCGCTCCCACAGATACGCAGTATTTT.

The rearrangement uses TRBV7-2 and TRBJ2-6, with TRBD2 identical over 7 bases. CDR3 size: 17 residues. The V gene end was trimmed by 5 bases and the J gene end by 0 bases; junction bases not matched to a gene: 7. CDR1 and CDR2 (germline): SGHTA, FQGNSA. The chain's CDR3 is CASSTTGTNSGANVLTF. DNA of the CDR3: TGTGCCAGCAGCACAACCGGGACTAACTCTGGGGCCAACGTCCTGACTTTC.

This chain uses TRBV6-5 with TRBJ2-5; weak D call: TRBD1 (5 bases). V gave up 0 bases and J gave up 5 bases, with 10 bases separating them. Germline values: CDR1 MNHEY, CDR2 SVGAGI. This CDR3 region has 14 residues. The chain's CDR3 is CASSYSSGIETQYF. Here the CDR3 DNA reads TGTGCCAGCAGTTACTCGTCAGGGATTGAGACCCAGTACTTC.

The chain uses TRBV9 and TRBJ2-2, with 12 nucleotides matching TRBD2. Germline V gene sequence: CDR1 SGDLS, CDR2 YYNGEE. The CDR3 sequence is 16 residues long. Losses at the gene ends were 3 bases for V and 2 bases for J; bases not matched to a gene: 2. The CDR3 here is CASSATSGGNTGELFF. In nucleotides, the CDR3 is TGTGCCAGCAGCGCGACTAGCGGGGGCAACACCGGGGAGCTGTTTTTT.

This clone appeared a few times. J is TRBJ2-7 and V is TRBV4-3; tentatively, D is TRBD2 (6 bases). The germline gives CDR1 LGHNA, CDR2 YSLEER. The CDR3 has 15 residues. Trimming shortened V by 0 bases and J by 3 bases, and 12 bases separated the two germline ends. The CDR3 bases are TGCGCCAGCAGCCAAGAAAGGGACTTAAGCTACGAGCAGTACTTC. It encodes CASSQERDLSYEQYF.

Written as DNA, the CDR3 is TGTGCCAGCAGCTTGGATGGCCGGCGGGGTGAAGATACGCAGTATTTT. This translates into CASSLDGRRGEDTQYF. The V and J genes are TRBV5-4 and TRBJ2-3; D perhaps matches TRBD2 (6 bases). V was shortened by 0 bases and J by 5 bases, with 16 bases between the two germline ends. The CDR3 totals 16 residues. CDR1 and CDR2 from the germline V gene are SGHNT and YYREEE (reference sequence).

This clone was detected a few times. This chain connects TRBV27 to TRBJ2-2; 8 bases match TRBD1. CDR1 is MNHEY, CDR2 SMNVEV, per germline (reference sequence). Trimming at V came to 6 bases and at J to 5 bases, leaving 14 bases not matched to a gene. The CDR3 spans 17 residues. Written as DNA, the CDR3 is TGTGCCAGCAGCCGAAGGTCCGGACAGGGCATAACCGGGGAGCTGTTTTTT. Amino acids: CASSRRSGQGITGELFF.

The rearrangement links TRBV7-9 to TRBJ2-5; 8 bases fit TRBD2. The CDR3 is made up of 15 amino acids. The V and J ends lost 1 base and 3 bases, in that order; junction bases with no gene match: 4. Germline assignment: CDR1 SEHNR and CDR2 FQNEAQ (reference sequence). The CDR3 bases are TGTGCCAGCAGCTTAGGCCAAGCGGGGGAAGAGACCCAGTACTTC. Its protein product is CASSLGQAGEETQYF.

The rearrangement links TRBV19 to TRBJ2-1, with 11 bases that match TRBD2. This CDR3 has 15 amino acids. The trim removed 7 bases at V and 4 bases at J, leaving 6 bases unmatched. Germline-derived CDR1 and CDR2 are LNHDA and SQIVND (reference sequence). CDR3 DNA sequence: TGTGCCAGTACCCCGACTAGCGGGACATACAATGAGCAGTTCTTC. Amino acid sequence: CASTPTSGTYNEQFF.

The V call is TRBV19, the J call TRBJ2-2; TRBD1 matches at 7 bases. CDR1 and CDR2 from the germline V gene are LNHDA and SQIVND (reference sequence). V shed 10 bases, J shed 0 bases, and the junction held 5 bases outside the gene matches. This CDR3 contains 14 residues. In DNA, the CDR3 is TGTGCCACCCCCGGGACAGCGAACACCGGGGAGCTGTTTTTT. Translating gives CATPGTANTGELFF.

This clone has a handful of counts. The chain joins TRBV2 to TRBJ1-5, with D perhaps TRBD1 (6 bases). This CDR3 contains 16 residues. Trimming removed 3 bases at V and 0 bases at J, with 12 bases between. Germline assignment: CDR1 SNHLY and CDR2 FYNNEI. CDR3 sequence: CASSDVQGDSNQPQHF. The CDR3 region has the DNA TGTGCCAGCAGTGACGTACAGGGAGATAGCAATCAGCCCCAGCATTTT.

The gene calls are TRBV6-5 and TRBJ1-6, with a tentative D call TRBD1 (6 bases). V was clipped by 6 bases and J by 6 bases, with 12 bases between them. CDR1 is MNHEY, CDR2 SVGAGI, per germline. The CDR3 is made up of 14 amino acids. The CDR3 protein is CASSSGQLNSPLHF. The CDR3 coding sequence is TGTGCCAGCAGCAGCGGACAGCTTAATTCACCCCTCCACTTT.

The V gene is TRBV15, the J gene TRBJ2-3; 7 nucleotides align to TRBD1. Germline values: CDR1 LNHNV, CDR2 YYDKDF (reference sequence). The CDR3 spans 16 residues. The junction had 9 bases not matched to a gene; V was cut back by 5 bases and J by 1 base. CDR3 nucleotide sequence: TGTGCCACCAGCCGGGGAGACAGGGCGGGCACAGATACGCAGTATTTT. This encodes CATSRGDRAGTDTQYF.

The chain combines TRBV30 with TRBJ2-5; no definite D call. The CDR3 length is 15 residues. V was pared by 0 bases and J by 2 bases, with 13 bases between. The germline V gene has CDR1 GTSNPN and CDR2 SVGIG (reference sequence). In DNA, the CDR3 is TGTGCCTGGAGTGTATCGCGTAATACTCAAGAGACCCAGTACTTC. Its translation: CAWSVSRNTQETQYF.

The CDR3 is CASSPTQGGSYEQYF. Written as DNA, the CDR3 is TGCGCCAGCAGTCCAACACAGGGGGGCTCCTACGAGCAGTACTTC. This chain links TRBV5-1 with TRBJ2-7; 8 bases are shared with TRBD1. V lost 5 bases, J lost 0 bases, and 7 bases stayed unmatched. The CDR3 is 15 residues long. The V gene's germline CDR1 is SGHRS and CDR2 YFSETQ.

CDR3 DNA sequence: TGTGCCAGCAGCGCCAGACAGGGGTGGAACACTGAAGCTTTCTTT. Its protein product is CASSARQGWNTEAFF. The chain carries TRBV27 and TRBJ1-1; 8 bases are shared with TRBD1. This CDR3 has 15 residues. V shed 6 bases and J 1 base; nucleotides not matched to a gene: 7. Germline CDR1 reads MNHEY; CDR2 reads SMNVEV (reference sequence).

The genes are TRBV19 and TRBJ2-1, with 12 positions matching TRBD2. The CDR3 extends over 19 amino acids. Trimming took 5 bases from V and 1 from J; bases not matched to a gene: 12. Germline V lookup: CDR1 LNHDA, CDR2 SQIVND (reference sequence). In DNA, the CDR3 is TGTGCCAGTAGTCTTGCCCGGACTAGCGGGATAGGGTCCTACAATGAGCAGTTCTTC. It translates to CASSLARTSGIGSYNEQFF.

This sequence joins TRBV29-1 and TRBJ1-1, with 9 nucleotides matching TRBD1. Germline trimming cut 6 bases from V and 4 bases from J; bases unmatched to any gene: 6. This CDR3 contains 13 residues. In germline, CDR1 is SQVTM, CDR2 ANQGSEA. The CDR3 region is CSVRTGATTEAFF. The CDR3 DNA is TGCAGCGTCAGGACAGGGGCGACCACTGAAGCTTTCTTT.

Here the CDR3 DNA reads TGTGCCAGCAGCTCATCGGACAGGCCATCCTACGAGCAGTACTTC. Translating it yields CASSSSDRPSYEQYF. This sequence joins TRBV7-2 and TRBJ2-7; 7 nucleotides line up with TRBD1. This CDR3 has 15 amino acids. With 4 bases clipped from V and 1 base from J, the junction kept 7 bases outside the gene matches. CDR1 and CDR2 (germline): SGHTA, FQGNSA.

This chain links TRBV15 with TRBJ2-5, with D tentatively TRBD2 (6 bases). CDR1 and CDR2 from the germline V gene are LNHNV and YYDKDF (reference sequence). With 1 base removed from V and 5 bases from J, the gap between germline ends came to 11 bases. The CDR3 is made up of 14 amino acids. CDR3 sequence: CATSRGGAGETQYF. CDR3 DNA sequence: TGTGCCACCAGCAGAGGGGGCGCGGGGGAGACCCAGTACTTC. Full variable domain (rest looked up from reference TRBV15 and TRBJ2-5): DAMVIQNPRYQVTQFGKPVTLSCSQTLNHNVMYWYQQKSSQAPKLLFHYYDKDFNNEADTPDNFQSRRPNTSFCFLDIRSPGLGDTAMYLCATSRGGAGETQYFGPGTRLLVL.